This T cell receptor beta chain emerged from a study of CD8 T cells in Susac syndrome. Study findings and constraints: The study recognized that its TCR sequencing and HLA analysis covered a relatively small number of individuals.

Points on this clonotype: Its specificity is unknown.

The RNA, about 0.45 to 1 ug, was put through reverse transcription using random hexamers. TCRdb used MiXCR to reprocess the immunoSEQ multiplex PCR reads, holding one entry per CDR3 protein. In the table there are approximately 150,000 distinct CDR3 sequences, roughly 95% of which are singletons. The CDR3 loop spans 15 amino acids. The J segment lost 4 bases and the V segment lost 6 bases, leaving 11 bases of the junction unmatched. Germline CDR1 ENHRY, CDR2 SYGVKD. Sequencing of TCR beta covered CD8+ and CD4+ T cells obtained from blood. The TCR was taken from a human donor in good health. The source material was CD4+ T cells from PBMCs. The J gene is TRBJ1-2, the V gene TRBV10-3, with 7 bases lining up with TRBD1. The CDR3 reads CAISETGASGYGYTF. CDR3 nucleotide sequence: TGTGCCATCAGCGAAACAGGGGCCTCAGGCTATGGCTACACCTTC.